A selection of T cell receptor beta chains follows, all from one sample in a study of blood T cell repertoires in COVID-19. Some clones are missing from TCRdb's copy, which holds only in-frame ones; the method was immunoSEQ multiplex PCR. The sample holds roughly 25,000 clones, over 75% seen once. The sequencing input was peripheral blood. The receptors were gathered from an elderly woman with acute or convalescent COVID-19. Each CDR3 is given without its conserved first and last residue.

TRBJ1-6	TRBV27	12	ASSPGLVNSPLH
TRBJ1-3	TRBV5-1	15	ASSPGTGVDSGNTIY
TRBJ2-5	TRBV14	13	ASSQGARGKETQY
TRBJ2-7	TRBV19	12	ANIPGQDNYEQY
TRBJ2-5	TRBV6-2/TRBV6-3	15	ASSYSRVSGEQETQY
TRBJ2-3	TRBV19	13	ASSMFRDPTDTQY
TRBJ2-1	TRBV15	12	ATRGGLPENEQF
TRBJ2-1	TRBV24-1	11	ATSDRGQLQQF
TRBJ1-5	TRBV6-5	14	ASSYDTVPFNQPQH
TRBJ2-2	TRBV4-3	16	ASSQEAVKRSNTGELF
TRBJ2-3	TRBV7-8	13	ASSSPSGREDTQY
TRBJ2-3	TRBV7-9	14	ASSLSKREITDTQY
TRBJ2-7	TRBV7-2	10	ASSYQNTEQY
TRBJ2-2	TRBV19	12	ASSSGRNTGELF
TRBJ2-7	TRBV19	12	ASSNSGGTYEQY
TRBJ1-1	TRBV11-2	10	ASSLDPGEAF
TRBJ2-3	TRBV7-8	14	ASSPRAGSNTDTQY
TRBJ1-2	TRBV19	16	ASSMDPGQDHFFYGYT
TRBJ1-2	TRBV18	12	ASRPGTGFDGYT
TRBJ1-1	TRBV11-2	12	ASSLDLRRTEAF
TRBJ2-7	TRBV4-3	15	ASSQEWRTHSSYEQY
TRBJ1-1	TRBV2	11	ASSEEGVGEAF
TRBJ2-5	TRBV7-7	13	ASSGVAGGPETQY
TRBJ2-1	TRBV29-1	12	SAKTGGSYNEQF
TRBJ1-4	TRBV11-3	17	ASSLPYSGGAATNEKLF
TRBJ2-7	TRBV30	11	AGSTGGSYEQY
TRBJ2-2	TRBV11-2	13	ASSYYSGRSGELF
TRBJ2-3	TRBV7-2	15	ASSLSPAQRGADTQY
TRBJ1-2	TRBV7-9	14	ASSLENARGAYGYT
TRBJ2-3	TRBV9	14	ASSVRSGEGVDTQY
TRBJ1-4	TRBV7-8	10	ASSLPNEKLF
TRBJ1-6	TRBV11-2	15	ASSQGWGDRVNSPLH
TRBJ1-1	TRBV2	11	ASKGHPNTEAF
TRBJ1-2	TRBV6-2/TRBV6-3	10	ASSLSDYGYT
TRBJ1-2	TRBV12-3/TRBV12-4	11	ASTRQGNYGYT
TRBJ2-7	TRBV11-2	17	ASTRTSGGTSGGFYEQY
TRBJ1-3	TRBV24-1	12	ASRRIHSGNTIY